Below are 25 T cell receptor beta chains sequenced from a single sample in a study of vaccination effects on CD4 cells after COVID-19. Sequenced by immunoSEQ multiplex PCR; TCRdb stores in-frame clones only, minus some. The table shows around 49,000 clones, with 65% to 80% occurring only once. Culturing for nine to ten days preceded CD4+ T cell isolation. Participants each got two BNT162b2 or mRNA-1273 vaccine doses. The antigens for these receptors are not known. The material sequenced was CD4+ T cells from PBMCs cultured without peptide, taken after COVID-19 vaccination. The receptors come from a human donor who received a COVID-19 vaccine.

CDR3 loop: CASSKQGRDYEQYF. The CDR3 DNA sequence: TGTGCCAGTAGTAAACAGGGCAGGGACTACGAGCAGTACTTC. The chain couples TRBV19 to TRBJ2-7, with a weak D call TRBD1 (6 bases). This CDR3 is built from 14 residues. V lost 4 bases, J lost 3 bases, and 13 bases lay in between. CDR1 and CDR2 from the germline V gene are LNHDA and SQIVND (reference sequence).

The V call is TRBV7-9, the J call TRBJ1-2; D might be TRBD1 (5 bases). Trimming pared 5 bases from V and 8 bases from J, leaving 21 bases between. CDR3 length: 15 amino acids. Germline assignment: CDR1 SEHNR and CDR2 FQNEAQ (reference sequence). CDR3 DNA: TGTGCCAGCAGCAGAACCAGGGAACCTCGGATGGGCTACACCTTC. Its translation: CASSRTREPRMGYTF.

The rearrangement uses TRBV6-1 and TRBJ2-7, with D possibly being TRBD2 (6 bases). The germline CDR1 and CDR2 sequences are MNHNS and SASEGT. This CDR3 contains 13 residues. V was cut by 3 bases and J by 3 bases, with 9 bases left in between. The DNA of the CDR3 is TGTGCCAGCAGTGAGGACTACGACTACGAGCAGTACTTC. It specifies CASSEDYDYEQYF.

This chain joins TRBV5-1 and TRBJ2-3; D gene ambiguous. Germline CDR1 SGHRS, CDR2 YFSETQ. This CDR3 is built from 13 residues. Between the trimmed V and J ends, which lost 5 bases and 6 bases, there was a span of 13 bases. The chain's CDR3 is CASRTSVGDTQYF. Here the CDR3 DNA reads TGCGCCAGCAGGACTTCCGTGGGCGATACGCAGTATTTT. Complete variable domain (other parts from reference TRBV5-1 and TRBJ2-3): KAGVTQTPRYLIKTRGQQVTLSCSPISGHRSVSWYQQTPGQGLQFLFEYFSETQRNKGNFPGRFSGRQFSNSRSEMNVSTLELGDSALYLCASRTSVGDTQYFGPGTRLTVL.

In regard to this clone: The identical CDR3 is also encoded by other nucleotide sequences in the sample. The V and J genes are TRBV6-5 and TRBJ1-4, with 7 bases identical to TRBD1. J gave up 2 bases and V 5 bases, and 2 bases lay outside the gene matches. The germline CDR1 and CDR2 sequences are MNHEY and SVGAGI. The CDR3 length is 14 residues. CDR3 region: CASSRQGTNEKLFF. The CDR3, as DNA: TGTGCCAGCAGTCGACAGGGCACTAATGAAAAACTGTTTTTT.

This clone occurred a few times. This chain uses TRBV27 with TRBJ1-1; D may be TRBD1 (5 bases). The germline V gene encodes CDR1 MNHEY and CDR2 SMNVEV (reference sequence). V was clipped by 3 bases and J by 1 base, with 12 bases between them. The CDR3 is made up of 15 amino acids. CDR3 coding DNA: TGTGCCAGCAGTTTTCTATCAAGGGGGAACACTGAAGCTTTCTTT. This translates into CASSFLSRGNTEAFF.

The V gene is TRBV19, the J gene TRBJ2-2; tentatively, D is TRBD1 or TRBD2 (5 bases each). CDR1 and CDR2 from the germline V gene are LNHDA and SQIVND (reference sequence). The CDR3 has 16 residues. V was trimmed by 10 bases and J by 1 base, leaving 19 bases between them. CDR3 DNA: TGTGCCACCCGCCTGGGGACCCTCCAGAACACCGGGGAGCTGTTTTTT. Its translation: CATRLGTLQNTGELFF.

CDR3 DNA: TGTGCCAGCAGCCTACGTTTGTACAATGAGCAGTTCTTC. Protein sequence: CASSLRLYNEQFF. J is TRBJ2-1 and V is TRBV3-1 (or the pseudogene TRBV3-2); D is uncertain. CDR1 is LGHDT and CDR2 is YNNKEL in the germline V gene (reference sequence). With 4 bases removed from V and 4 bases from J, the gap between germline ends came to 8 bases. The CDR3 runs 13 residues.

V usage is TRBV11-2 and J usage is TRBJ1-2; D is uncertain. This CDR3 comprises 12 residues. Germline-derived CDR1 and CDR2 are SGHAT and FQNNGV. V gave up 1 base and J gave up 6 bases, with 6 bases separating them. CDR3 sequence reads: CASSLGRDGYTF. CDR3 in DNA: TGTGCCAGCAGCTTAGGGAGGGATGGCTACACCTTC. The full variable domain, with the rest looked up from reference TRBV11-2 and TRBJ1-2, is EAGVAQSPRYKIIEKRQSVAFWCNPISGHATLYWYQQILGQGPKLLIQFQNNGVVDDSQLPKDRFSAERLKGVDSTLKIQPAKLEDSAVYLCASSLGRDGYTFGSGTRLTVV.

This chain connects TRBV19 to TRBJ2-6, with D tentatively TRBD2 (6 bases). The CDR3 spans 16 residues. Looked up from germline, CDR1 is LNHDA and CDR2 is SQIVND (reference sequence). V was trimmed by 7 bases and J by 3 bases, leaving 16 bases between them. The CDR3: CASTPSTGVGANVLTF. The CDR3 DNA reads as TGTGCCAGTACCCCATCGACGGGGGTTGGGGCCAACGTCCTGACTTTC.

CDR3 sequence: CASSSYSNQPQHF. In DNA, the CDR3 is TGTGCCAGCAGCTCCTATAGCAATCAGCCCCAGCATTTT. The gene calls are TRBV7-2 and TRBJ1-5; D ambiguous. V was cut by 4 bases and J by 0 bases, with 4 bases left in between. Germline V gene lookup returns CDR1 SGHTA and CDR2 FQGNSA. CDR3 length equals 13 residues.

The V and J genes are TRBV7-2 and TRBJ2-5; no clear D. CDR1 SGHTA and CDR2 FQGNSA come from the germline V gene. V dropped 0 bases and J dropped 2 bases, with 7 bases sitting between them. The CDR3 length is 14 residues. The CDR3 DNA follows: TGTGCCAGCAGCTTAGCTCTGTCTCAAGAGACCCAGTACTTC. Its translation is CASSLALSQETQYF.

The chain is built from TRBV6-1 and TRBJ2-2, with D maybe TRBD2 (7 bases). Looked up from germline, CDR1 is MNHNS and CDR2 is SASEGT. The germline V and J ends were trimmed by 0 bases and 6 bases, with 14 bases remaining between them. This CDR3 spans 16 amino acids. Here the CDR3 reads CASSEALGGAAGELFF. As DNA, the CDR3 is TGTGCCAGCAGTGAAGCGCTTGGGGGGGCCGCCGGGGAGCTGTTTTTT.

DNA of the CDR3: TGTGCCACCAGTGATTTATCGATGGGGGGCTCGTACAATGAGCAGTTCTTC. Encoded protein: CATSDLSMGGSYNEQFF. The chain employs TRBV24-1 and TRBJ2-1; the D gene could be TRBD1 or TRBD2 (6 bases each). The germline gives CDR1 KGHDR, CDR2 SFDVKD. The CDR3 has 17 residues. Trimming took off 1 base at V and 4 bases at J, with 16 bases between the two ends.

The CDR3 spells CASSLERGPVDTQYF. DNA of the CDR3: TGTGCCAGCAGCTTAGAGCGGGGGCCGGTAGATACGCAGTATTTT. The rearrangement links TRBV11-2 to TRBJ2-3, with D maybe TRBD2 (7 bases). V was clipped by 0 bases and J by 5 bases, with 12 bases between them. Per germline, CDR1 SGHAT and CDR2 FQNNGV. The CDR3 has 15 residues.

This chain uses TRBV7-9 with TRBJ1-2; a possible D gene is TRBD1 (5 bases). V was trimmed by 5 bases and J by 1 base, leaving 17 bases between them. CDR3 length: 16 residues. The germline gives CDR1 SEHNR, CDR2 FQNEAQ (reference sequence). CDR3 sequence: CASSTRVRDHNYGYTF. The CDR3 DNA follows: TGTGCCAGCAGCACCCGGGTCAGGGACCATAACTATGGCTACACCTTC.

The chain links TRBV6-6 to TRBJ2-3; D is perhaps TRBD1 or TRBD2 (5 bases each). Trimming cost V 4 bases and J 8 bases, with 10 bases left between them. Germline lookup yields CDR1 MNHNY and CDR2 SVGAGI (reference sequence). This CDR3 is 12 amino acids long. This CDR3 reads CASSLQEVTQYF. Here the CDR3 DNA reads TGTGCCAGCAGTTTACAGGAGGTTACGCAGTATTTT.

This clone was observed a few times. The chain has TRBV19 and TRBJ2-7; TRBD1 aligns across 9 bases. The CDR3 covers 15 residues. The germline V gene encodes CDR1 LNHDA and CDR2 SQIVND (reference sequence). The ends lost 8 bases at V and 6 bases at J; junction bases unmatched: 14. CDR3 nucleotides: TGTGCCAGTTCACCCCGGGACAGGGAAATAGGCGAGCAGTACTTC. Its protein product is CASSPRDREIGEQYF.

For the CDR3, the DNA is TGTGCCAGCAGTCCGGGACAGGGAAGTACCGGGGAGCTGTTTTTT. Translated, it gives CASSPGQGSTGELFF. The chain uses TRBV6-5 and TRBJ2-2; TRBD1 aligns across 9 bases. The CDR3 runs to 15 residues. Germline V gene sequence: CDR1 MNHEY, CDR2 SVGAGI. The V segment lost 5 bases and the J segment 5 bases; nucleotides outside the gene matches: 6.

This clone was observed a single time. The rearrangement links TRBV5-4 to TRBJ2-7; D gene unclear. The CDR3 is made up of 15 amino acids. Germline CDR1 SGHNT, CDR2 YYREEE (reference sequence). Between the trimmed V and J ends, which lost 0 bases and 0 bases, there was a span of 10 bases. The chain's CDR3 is CASSLDSKRSYEQYF. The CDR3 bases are TGTGCCAGCAGCTTGGATAGCAAACGCTCCTACGAGCAGTACTTC.

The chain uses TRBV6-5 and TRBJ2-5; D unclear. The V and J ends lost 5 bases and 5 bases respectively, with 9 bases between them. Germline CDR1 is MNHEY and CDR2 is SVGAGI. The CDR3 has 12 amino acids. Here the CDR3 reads CASSTGIETQYF. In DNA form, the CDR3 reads TGTGCCAGCAGTACCGGAATCGAGACCCAGTACTTC.

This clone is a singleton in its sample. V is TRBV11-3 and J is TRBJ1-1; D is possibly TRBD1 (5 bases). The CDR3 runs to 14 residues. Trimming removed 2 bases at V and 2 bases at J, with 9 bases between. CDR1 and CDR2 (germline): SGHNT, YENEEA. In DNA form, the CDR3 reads TGTGCCAGCAGCTTAAGTGGGGCCAACACTGAAGCTTTCTTT. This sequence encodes CASSLSGANTEAFF.

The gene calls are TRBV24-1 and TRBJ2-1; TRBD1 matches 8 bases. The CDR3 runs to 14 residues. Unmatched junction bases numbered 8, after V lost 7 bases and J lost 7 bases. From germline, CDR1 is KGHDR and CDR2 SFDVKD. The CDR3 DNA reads TGTGCCACCAGGGCCGGGACAGGCGATAATGAGCAGTTCTTC. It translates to CATRAGTGDNEQFF.

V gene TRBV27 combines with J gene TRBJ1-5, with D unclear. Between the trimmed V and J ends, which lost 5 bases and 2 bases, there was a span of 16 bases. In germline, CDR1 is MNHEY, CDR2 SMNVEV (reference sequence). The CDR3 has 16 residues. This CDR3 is CASSPHLSLGNQPQHF. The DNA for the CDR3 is TGTGCCAGCAGTCCTCACCTAAGCTTGGGCAATCAGCCCCAGCATTTT.

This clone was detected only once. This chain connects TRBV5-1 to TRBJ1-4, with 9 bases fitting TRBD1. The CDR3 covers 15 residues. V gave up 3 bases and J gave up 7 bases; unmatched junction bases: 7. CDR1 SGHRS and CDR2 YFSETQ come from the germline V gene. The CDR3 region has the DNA TGCGCCAGCAGCTCCGGGACAGGGAGGAGTGAAAAACTGTTTTTT. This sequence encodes CASSSGTGRSEKLFF.